Shown below are 22 T cell receptor beta chains from a single sample sequenced in a study of control samples from healthy donors and cancer patients. Method: immunoSEQ multiplex PCR; TCRdb's copy keeps in-frame clones and lacks some. The table records roughly 200,000 clones, over 90% of them present only once. The sequencing input was blood. The receptors stem from a man aged 50 or older in good health.

J is TRBJ2-1 and V is TRBV7-9; 9 nucleotides line up with TRBD1. Germline CDR1 reads SEHNR; CDR2 reads FQNEAQ (reference sequence). J lost 7 bases, V lost 4 bases, and 2 bases had no gene match. CDR3 size: 13 residues. CDR3 coding DNA: TGTGCCAGCAGCTCCGACAGGGGGAATGAGCAGTTCTTC. This encodes CASSSDRGNEQFF. Combining the CDR3 with reference TRBV7-9 and TRBJ2-1 gives the whole variable domain DTGVSQNPRHKITKRGQNVTFRCDPISEHNRLYWYRQTLGQGPEFLTYFQNEAQLEKSRLLSDRFSAERPKGSFSTLEIQRTEQGDSAMYLCASSSDRGNEQFFGPGTRLTVL.

The chain recombines TRBV4-3 with TRBJ2-5, with D possibly TRBD2 on 7 matching bases. This CDR3 comprises 18 residues. Trimming removed 2 bases at V and 6 bases at J, with 25 bases between. The germline CDR1 and CDR2 sequences are LGHNA and YSLEER. CDR3 bases: TGCGCCAGCAGCCAACGGCCCTGGGGGGGGGCTGGTTGGAAGACCCAGTACTTC. This codes for CASSQRPWGGAGWKTQYF.

The chain uses TRBV5-4 and TRBJ2-7; D gene ambiguous. Germline values: CDR1 SGHNT, CDR2 YYREEE (reference sequence). CDR3 length equals 12 residues. V was shortened by 5 bases and J by 3 bases, with 9 bases between the two germline ends. CDR3 residues: CASSWKSYEQYF. The CDR3 DNA reads as TGTGCCAGCAGTTGGAAAAGCTACGAGCAGTACTTC.

This chain uses TRBV29-1 with TRBJ2-5, with 10 bases lining up with TRBD2. This CDR3 is built from 13 residues. CDR1 is SQVTM and CDR2 is ANQGSEA in the germline V gene. V dropped 4 bases and J dropped 5; count of bases not matched to a gene: 4. CDR3 DNA sequence: TGCAGCGTTGTCAGCGGGGGGGCCGAGACCCAGTACTTC. This translates into CSVVSGGAETQYF.

CDR3 sequence: CASVAGSPYEQYV. In DNA form, the CDR3 reads TGTGCCAGCGTCGCAGGGAGCCCCTACGAGCAGTACGTC. The chain couples TRBV6-5 to TRBJ2-7, with D possibly being TRBD1 or TRBD2 (5 bases each). Germline-derived CDR1 and CDR2 are MNHEY and SVGAGI. The CDR3 loop spans 13 amino acids. Trimming removed 8 bases at V and 2 bases at J, with 13 bases between.

The J gene is TRBJ1-3, the V gene TRBV28; unclear D gene. Germline CDR1 is MDHEN and CDR2 is SYDVKM. V was cut by 5 bases and J by 4 bases, with 12 bases left in between. This CDR3 comprises 14 residues. The CDR3 sequence is CASSHSSSGNTIYF. The CDR3, as DNA: TGTGCCAGCAGTCACTCGTCCTCCGGAAACACCATATATTTT. Using reference TRBV28 and TRBJ1-3 for the parts outside the CDR3, the full variable domain is DVKVTQSSRYLVKRTGEKVFLECVQDMDHENMFWYRQDPGLGLRLIYFSYDVKMKEKGDIPEGYSVSREKKERFSLILESASTNQTSMYLCASSHSSSGNTIYFGEGSWLTVV.

This chain connects TRBV5-4 to TRBJ2-1; no firm D call. Germline-derived CDR1 and CDR2 are SGHNT and YYREEE (reference sequence). This CDR3 is built from 12 residues. The V and J ends lost 5 bases and 5 bases respectively, with 8 bases between them. The CDR3 coding sequence is TGTGCCAGCAGGGCGCACAACAATGAGCAGTTCTTC. Its translation is CASRAHNNEQFF.

V gene TRBV6-5 combines with J gene TRBJ1-1; TRBD1 agrees at 7 bases. With V trimmed by 5 bases and J by 5 bases, 5 bases remained unmatched. This CDR3 is 13 amino acids long. In germline, CDR1 is MNHEY, CDR2 SVGAGI. CDR3 sequence reads: CASSTGVLTEAFF. The CDR3 bases are TGTGCCAGCAGTACAGGGGTTTTGACTGAAGCTTTCTTT.

This chain joins TRBV19 and TRBJ1-1; a weak D match, TRBD1 (5 bases). This CDR3 comprises 15 residues. V lost 3 bases and J lost 6, with 17 bases in between. The germline gives CDR1 LNHDA, CDR2 SQIVND (reference sequence). CDR3 nucleotide sequence: TGTGCCAGTAGTATGGCCTTGGGGGGACGACCTGAAGCTTTCTTT. It codes for CASSMALGGRPEAFF. The full variable domain, its missing parts supplied by reference TRBV19 and TRBJ1-1, is DGGITQSPKYLFRKEGQNVTLSCEQNLNHDAMYWYRQDPGQGLRLIYYSQIVNDFQKGDIAEGYSVSREKKESFPLTVTSAQKNPTAFYLCASSMALGGRPEAFFGQGTRLTVV.

In its sample, this clone was seen once. The chain carries TRBV28 and TRBJ2-3; D not certain. There are 12 residues in the CDR3. The V end lost 4 bases, the J end lost 0 bases, and 2 bases lay between the germline ends. Germline V gene sequence: CDR1 MDHEN, CDR2 SYDVKM. CDR3 in DNA: TGTGCCAGCAGTTACAGCACAGATACGCAGTATTTT. As protein: CASSYSTDTQYF.

The V and J genes are TRBV28 and TRBJ2-2; weak D call: TRBD1 (5 bases). The germline CDR1 and CDR2 sequences are MDHEN and SYDVKM. V was trimmed by 6 bases and J by 0 bases, leaving 8 bases between them. CDR3 length: 14 amino acids. The CDR3 here is CASSPTANTGELFF. CDR3 sequence (DNA): TGTGCCAGCAGCCCGACAGCGAACACCGGGGAGCTGTTTTTT.

This chain joins TRBV7-9 and TRBJ1-5, with D tentatively TRBD1 (5 bases). Germline-derived CDR1 and CDR2 are SEHNR and FQNEAQ (reference sequence). Trimming stripped 6 bases from V and 4 bases from J, with 19 bases between. This CDR3 region has 16 residues. The CDR3 protein is CASSPSRGVGNQPQHF. The CDR3 DNA reads TGTGCCAGCAGTCCCTCTCGGGGGGTCGGAAATCAGCCCCAGCATTTT.

The chain combines TRBV2 with TRBJ2-6; the D is unclear. The ends were cut back, 4 bases at V and 1 base at J, with 8 bases in the middle. Germline values: CDR1 SNHLY, CDR2 FYNNEI. The CDR3 runs 15 residues. Here the CDR3 reads CASSVTSSGANVLTF. In nucleotides, the CDR3 is TGTGCCAGCAGTGTTACGAGTTCTGGGGCCAACGTCCTGACTTTC.

This rearrangement joins TRBV25-1 to TRBJ2-3, with 9 bases fitting TRBD1. This CDR3 has 15 residues. The junction had 12 bases not matched to a gene; V was cut back by 6 bases and J by 8 bases. The germline gives CDR1 MGHDK, CDR2 SYGVNS. The CDR3 DNA follows: TGTGCCAGCAGCGGACTACAGGGGGCGCTGGGTACGCAGTATTTT. This translates into CASSGLQGALGTQYF.

The rearrangement links TRBV24-1 to TRBJ2-1; 12 nucleotides match TRBD2. This CDR3 has 18 residues. Germline V gives CDR1 KGHDR, CDR2 SFDVKD. Trimming removed 5 bases from V and 2 bases from J; junction bases left unmatched: 9. In DNA, the CDR3 is TGTGCCACCAGTGGACAAGGGACTAGCGGGTCTCCCTACAATGAGCAGTTCTTC. It is translated as CATSGQGTSGSPYNEQFF.

The V call is TRBV7-9, the J call TRBJ1-1; a possible D gene is TRBD1 (5 bases). Germline V gives CDR1 SEHNR, CDR2 FQNEAQ (reference sequence). The CDR3 totals 15 residues. V lost 8 bases to trimming and J lost 1 base, with 17 bases between them. CDR3 loop: CASEHGPRGNTEAFF. The CDR3 DNA is TGTGCCAGCGAACACGGACCGAGGGGGAACACTGAAGCTTTCTTT.

The chain links TRBV30 to TRBJ1-6; possible D gene TRBD1, 5 bases. The CDR3 consists of 14 residues. V was cut by 0 bases and J by 8 bases, with 11 bases left in between. Germline V gene sequence: CDR1 GTSNPN, CDR2 SVGIG (reference sequence). This CDR3 reads CAWSVRVIDSPLHF. The DNA of the CDR3 is TGTGCCTGGAGTGTCAGGGTGATCGATTCACCCCTCCACTTT.

The rearrangement uses TRBV6-5 and TRBJ1-1; D is undetermined. The length of the CDR3 is 12 residues. Trimming removed 8 bases at V and 1 base at J, with 8 bases between. Germline CDR1 and CDR2: MNHEY and SVGAGI. The CDR3 protein is CASGRTNTEAFF. DNA for the CDR3: TGTGCCAGCGGCCGTACGAACACTGAAGCTTTCTTT.

The chain employs TRBV4-3 and TRBJ2-1; 7 bases agree with TRBD1. Germline lookup yields CDR1 LGHNA and CDR2 YSLEER. This CDR3 spans 15 amino acids. J was trimmed by 7 bases and V by 4 bases; bases with no gene match: 10. CDR3 loop: CASSPGLGGRNEQFF. CDR3 sequence (DNA): TGCGCCAGCAGCCCCGGGCTAGGGGGCCGGAATGAGCAGTTCTTC.

The chain links TRBV6-5 to TRBJ2-2, with 9 positions matching TRBD1. Trimming removed 2 bases from V and 5 bases from J; junction bases left unmatched: 3. Germline CDR1 is MNHEY and CDR2 is SVGAGI. This CDR3 is 15 amino acids long. CDR3 nucleotide sequence: TGTGCCAGCAGTTACACGGGGACAGGGACCGGGGAGCTGTTTTTT. Protein: CASSYTGTGTGELFF.

DNA of the CDR3: TGTGCCAGCAGCCAAGAGGTCGGGGCCTTTGGGGCCAACGTCCTGACTTTC. This encodes CASSQEVGAFGANVLTF. V is TRBV4-2 and J is TRBJ2-6; D could derive from TRBD1 or TRBD2 (5 bases each). Trimming left V 0 bases short and J 3 bases short, with 12 bases between. This CDR3 region has 17 residues. Germline loops: CDR1 LGHNA, CDR2 YNFKEQ.

V is TRBV10-1 and J is TRBJ1-6; TRBD1 matches 11 bases. CDR1 and CDR2 from the germline V gene are WNHNN and SYGVQD (reference sequence). The CDR3 runs 15 residues. The ends lost 8 bases at V and 8 bases at J; junction bases unmatched: 8. The CDR3 sequence: CASDGTGQGDSPLHF. CDR3 nucleotides: TGCGCCAGCGACGGAACGGGACAGGGGGATTCACCCCTCCACTTT.